The subject of this entry is one TCR beta chain. Antigen specificity is unknown. The record originates from a study of cytomegalovirus exposure and HLA in healthy donors. Study-wide background: A later analysis reported the same platform for the approximately 110 validation repertoires and the 500 to 750 first-cohort repertoires.

Germline lookup yields CDR1 SEHNR and CDR2 FQNEAQ (reference sequence). The CDR3 sequence is 13 residues long. The V end lost 4 bases, the J end lost 3 bases, and 9 bases lay between the germline ends. Whole-study results and caveats: Subsequent analysis found a tendency for first-cohort TCR clusters to co-occur within the 95 to 150 validation repertoires. The majority of TCR sequences were rare, yet some public TCRs appeared in many donors.

Here immunoSEQ multiplex PCR was the method, and the copy in TCRdb shows in-frame clones only, minus some. There are over 150,000 clones in the sample; around nine tenths occur only once, and roughly 4.2% lies in the top ten. The chain joins TRBV7-9 to TRBJ1-1; a weak D match, TRBD1 (6 bases). The source of this sequence is a man aged 18 to 30 in good health and CMV-seropositive. Sequencing used PBMCs. CDR3 DNA: TGTGCCAGCAGCTGGACAGCGGACACTGAAGCTTTCTTT. As protein: CASSWTADTEAFF.